This is a list of T cell receptor beta chains from one sample in a study of cytomegalovirus exposure and HLA in healthy donors. The table came from immunoSEQ multiplex PCR; TCRdb's copy has only in-frame clones and leaves some out. The repertoire holds tens of thousands of clones, with roughly 72% as singletons. The sample was PBMCs. The receptors come from a man over 45 in good health and CMV-seronegative. CDR3s include the opening cysteine and the closing phenylalanine or tryptophan. A D gene is named only where the DNA matches it firmly. Expanded clones get a size class; other rows say once, few or many, or leave the size out.

>TRBV29-1|-|few|TRBJ1-1
CSFSVNTEAFF
TGCAGCTTTTCAGTGAACACTGAAGCTTTCTTT
>TRBV18|TRBD1|-|TRBJ1-1
CASSAGTGFIEAFF
TGTGCCAGCTCGGCCGGGACAGGGTTTATTGAAGCTTTCTTT
>TRBV2|-|-|TRBJ2-3
CASSDSRSTDTQYF
TGTGCCAGCAGTGATTCGCGGAGCACAGATACGCAGTATTTT
>TRBV7-9|TRBD2|few|TRBJ2-1
CASSLEAGKGNEQFF
TGTGCCAGCAGCTTAGAAGCGGGAAAGGGCAATGAGCAGTTCTTC
>TRBV2|TRBD2|-|TRBJ2-2
CASSATGGNTGELFF
TGTGCCAGCAGTGCGACGGGGGGGAACACCGGGGAGCTGTTTTTT
>TRBV27|-|-|TRBJ2-2
CASSLGAGTGELFF
TGTGCCAGCAGTTTGGGTGCGGGCACCGGGGAGCTGTTTTTT
>TRBV4-1|TRBD1|few|TRBJ1-2
CASSPHTGTGADGYTF
TGCGCCAGCAGCCCACATACCGGGACAGGGGCGGACGGCTACACCTTC
>TRBV6-1|TRBD1|-|TRBJ1-2
CASSEARGPKGGYTF
TGTGCCAGCAGTGAAGCCAGGGGGCCTAAAGGGGGCTACACCTTC
>TRBV6-5|TRBD1|-|TRBJ1-2
CASRFDRGGNYGYTF
TGTGCCAGCAGGTTCGACAGGGGAGGCAACTATGGCTACACCTTC
>TRBV11-2|-|-|TRBJ2-1
CASSYQGSSYNEQFF
TGTGCCAGCAGTTACCAGGGAAGCTCCTACAATGAGCAGTTCTTC
>TRBV30|TRBD1|few|TRBJ1-1
CAWRGTGAKVAEAFF
TGTGCCTGGAGGGGGACAGGGGCAAAGGTAGCTGAAGCTTTCTTT
>TRBV25-1|TRBD1|once|TRBJ1-4
CASRGTGNEKLFF
TGTGCCAGCAGAGGGACAGGGAATGAAAAACTGTTTTTT
>TRBV6-1|TRBD1|-|TRBJ2-7
CASSGLKQGAGEQYF
TGTGCCAGCAGTGGCCTTAAGCAGGGGGCGGGAGAGCAGTACTTC
>TRBV6-5|TRBD2|-|TRBJ2-3
CASSSLAGGSTDTQYF
TGTGCCAGCAGTTCACTAGCGGGGGGATCCACAGATACGCAGTATTTT
>TRBV19|-|-|TRBJ1-1
CASSIRPYTEAFF
TGTGCCAGTAGTATCAGGCCCTACACTGAAGCTTTCTTT
>TRBV5-8|TRBD1|-|TRBJ1-1
CASSRRDRAEAFF
TGTGCCAGCAGCCGCCGGGACAGGGCTGAAGCTTTCTTT
>TRBV15|-|few|TRBJ2-7
CATSRKRNDEQYF
TGTGCCACCAGCAGAAAGCGGAACGACGAGCAGTACTTC
>TRBV30|-|-|TRBJ2-2
CAWSVIISGNTGELFF
TGTGCCTGGAGTGTGATCATTAGCGGGAACACCGGGGAGCTGTTTTTT
>TRBV5-1|-|-|TRBJ2-1
CASSLTSSTYNEQFF
TGCGCCAGCAGCTTAACTAGCTCTACCTACAATGAGCAGTTCTTC
>TRBV6-6|TRBD1|-|TRBJ1-1
CASSGQGAAEAFF
TGTGCCAGCAGCGGACAGGGGGCGGCGGAAGCTTTCTTT
>TRBV2|-|-|TRBJ1-4
CASSRTVATNEKLFF
TGTGCCAGCAGTAGGACAGTTGCAACTAATGAAAAACTGTTTTTT
>TRBV27|-|-|TRBJ2-1
CASSLSEGNEQFF
TGTGCCAGCAGTTTATCGGAGGGTAATGAGCAGTTCTTC
>TRBV5-4|-|-|TRBJ1-2
CASSLSVGANYGYTF
TGTGCCAGCAGCTTAAGCGTGGGTGCTAACTATGGCTACACCTTC
>TRBV6-5|-|-|TRBJ1-5
CAISYPRLYQPQHF
TGTGCCATCAGTTACCCGCGCCTGTATCAGCCCCAGCATTTT
>TRBV10-1|TRBD2|-|TRBJ2-7
CASSSSGITYEQYF
TGCGCCAGCAGTTCTAGCGGGATTACCTACGAGCAGTACTTC
>TRBV5-1|-|-|TRBJ1-5
CASREGSGNQPQHF
TGCGCCAGCAGGGAGGGGTCGGGGAATCAGCCCCAGCATTTT
>TRBV19|TRBD1|-|TRBJ1-1
CASSTRTGGFTEAFF
TGTGCCAGTAGCACACGGACAGGGGGCTTCACTGAAGCTTTCTTT
>TRBV6-5|TRBD1|-|TRBJ1-6
CASSYSGGFNSPLHF
TGTGCCAGCAGTTACTCAGGGGGCTTCAATTCACCCCTCCACTTT
>TRBV10-1|-|-|TRBJ2-5
CASSDFYRGGTQYF
TGCGCCAGCAGTGACTTCTATAGGGGCGGGACCCAGTACTTC
>TRBV7-2|-|once|TRBJ1-5
CASSTQGSNQPQHF
TGTGCCAGCAGCACACAGGGATCCAATCAGCCCCAGCATTTT
>TRBV5-5|-|-|TRBJ2-7
CASSLAPSESYEQYF
TGTGCCAGCAGCTTGGCGCCTAGCGAGAGTTACGAGCAGTACTTC
>TRBV30|TRBD1|-|TRBJ1-3
CAWRTTGRSGNTIYF
TGTGCCTGGAGGACGACAGGGCGCTCTGGAAACACCATATATTTT
>TRBV6-5|-|-|TRBJ1-1
CASRRQLNMNTEAFF
TGTGCCAGCAGGAGACAGCTAAATATGAACACTGAAGCTTTCTTT
>TRBV7-9|TRBD2|few|TRBJ2-2
CAVYVAGIGELFF
TGTGCCGTCTACGTAGCGGGCATCGGGGAGCTGTTTTTT
>TRBV2|-|-|TRBJ2-5
CASSGEFGETQYF
TGTGCCAGCAGTGGTGAATTCGGAGAGACCCAGTACTTC
>TRBV7-6|TRBD2|-|TRBJ2-3
CASSSRLAGGTDTQYF
TGTGCCAGCAGCTCACGACTAGCGGGGGGCACAGATACGCAGTATTTT
>TRBV14|-|-|TRBJ2-2
CASSQDVGRPGELFF
TGTGCCAGCAGCCAAGATGTGGGCAGGCCCGGGGAGCTGTTTTTT
>TRBV5-1|-|-|TRBJ1-1
CASSSQGGNTEAFF
TGCGCCAGCAGCTCACAGGGCGGGAACACTGAAGCTTTCTTT
>TRBV28|-|-|TRBJ1-1
CASSPVAGMNTEAFF
TGTGCCAGCAGCCCTGTTGCAGGGATGAACACTGAAGCTTTCTTT
>TRBV27|-|once|TRBJ1-2
CASSSTGKLVLF
TGTGCCAGCAGTTCGACCGGGAAACTTGTCCTCTTC
>TRBV7-2|-|-|TRBJ2-6
CASSAPVAGANVLTF
TGTGCCAGCAGCGCCCCGGTTGCCGGGGCCAACGTCCTGACTTTC
>TRBV27|TRBD2|few|TRBJ2-3
CASSLSPAGGTDTQYF
TGTGCCAGCAGTTTATCACCAGCGGGGGGCACAGATACGCAGTATTTT
>TRBV14|TRBD2|few|TRBJ2-3
CASSQYKTGSGRPRDTQYF
TGTGCCAGCAGCCAGTACAAAACGGGTAGCGGGAGACCCAGAGATACGCAGTATTTT
>TRBV18|TRBD1|-|TRBJ1-5
CASSAHSGGQPQHF
TGTGCCAGCTCAGCCCACTCAGGGGGTCAGCCCCAGCATTTT
>TRBV19|TRBD1|few|TRBJ1-4
CASSIVTGGGREKLFF
TGTGCCAGTAGTATCGTGACAGGGGGCGGTCGTGAAAAACTGTTTTTT
>TRBV18|-|-|TRBJ1-1
CASSPARDTEAFF
TGTGCCAGCTCACCAGCCAGGGACACTGAAGCTTTCTTT
>TRBV5-1|-|-|TRBJ1-1
CASSLGTELAFF
TGCGCCAGCAGCTTGGGGACAGAGTTAGCTTTCTTT
>TRBV27|-|-|TRBJ1-2
CASSFGRAYGYTF
TGTGCCAGCAGTTTCGGCAGGGCGTATGGCTACACCTTC
>TRBV5-1|TRBD1|-|TRBJ2-5
CASSFGDRGLGETQYF
TGCGCCAGCAGCTTTGGTGACAGGGGGCTCGGAGAGACCCAGTACTTC
>TRBV10-1|-|-|TRBJ2-7
CASSGTSFNEQYF
TGCGCCAGCAGTGGAACTAGCTTCAACGAGCAGTACTTC
>TRBV5-1|TRBD1|-|TRBJ1-1
CASSPYRGNTEAFF
TGCGCCAGCAGCCCTTACAGGGGGAACACTGAAGCTTTCTTT
>TRBV6-6|TRBD1|-|TRBJ2-3
CASSYTRQGAADTQYF
TGTGCCAGCAGTTACACCAGACAGGGGGCGGCAGATACGCAGTATTTT
>TRBV7-9|-|-|TRBJ2-7
CASSRPPGELYEQYF
TGTGCCAGCAGCCGCCCGCCAGGGGAACTCTACGAGCAGTACTTC